This T cell receptor (beta chain) was sequenced in a study of T cell responses to AZD1222 COVID-19 vaccine. CDR1 SNHLY and CDR2 FYNNEI come from the germline V gene. This CDR3 is built from 15 residues. V shed 5 bases and J 10 bases; nucleotides not matched to a gene: 12. Overall study results and limits: Possibly, clonal diversity was underestimated; donors were largely white British and included more females.

This table comes from immunoSEQ multiplex PCR, and its TCRdb copy is limited to in-frame clones, with some not included. The sample has approximately 100,000 clones, about 85% seen once. Worth noting for this clone: The antigen is undetermined.

The origin of this receptor is an adult who received the AZD1222 COVID-19 vaccine. This specimen consisted of peripheral blood, obtained 28 days after the second AZD1222 dose. This chain links TRBV2 with TRBJ1-4, with TRBD1 identical over 8 bases. The chain's CDR3 is CASSLTGGDLGKLFF. The DNA of the CDR3 is TGTGCCAGCAGTTTAACAGGGGGAGACCTGGGAAAACTGTTTTTT.